Listed here are 24 T cell receptor beta chains from one sample, sequenced in a study of T cells in Graves' hyperthyroidism and ophthalmopathy (dated by TCRdb to the late 2010s). Library preparation used multiplex PCR. Sequencing was performed on an Illumina HiSeq 2000. Amplification of TCR beta CDR3 regions was carried out from RNA transcripts. The first round of RT-PCR for the TCR CDR3 was performed with the HTBI primer set and the Qiagen OneStep RT-PCR kit. Through fastp at Q25 and MiXCR, TCRdb rebuilt clones from the public reads, retaining in-frame beta chains. Records with the same CDR3 protein are collapsed into one entry carrying the most frequent genes and DNA. Present in this sample are nearly 600,000 distinct CDR3 sequences, roughly 13% of which were seen just once. Around 5.4% of the sample is taken by the ten largest. The sequenced sample consisted of blood. These receptors originate from a woman aged 25-40 years with Graves' hyperthyroidism that later progressed to Graves' ophthalmopathy.

This clonotype has a count of ten or more. The chain is built from TRBV27 and TRBJ2-3; D might be TRBD1 (6 bases). Deletions cut 2 bases from V and 2 bases from J, with 14 bases between. Per germline, CDR1 MNHEY and CDR2 SMNVEV (reference sequence). The CDR3 is 16 amino acids. Here the CDR3 reads CASSLLGHEPTDTQYF. Written as DNA, the CDR3 is TGTGCCAGCAGTTTACTGGGACACGAACCCACAGATACGCAGTATTTT.

The table lists this clonotype with many counts. The chain joins TRBV12-3 or TRBV12-4 to TRBJ2-3; no clear D gene. Trimming pared 3 bases from V and 0 bases from J, leaving 10 bases between. This CDR3 has 15 residues. CDR3: CASSFVGISTDTQYF. CDR3 bases: TGTGCCAGCAGTTTTGTGGGGATAAGCACAGATACGCAGTATTTT.

This clonotype was observed many times. This chain links TRBV12-3 or TRBV12-4 with TRBJ2-2, with 10 bases fitting TRBD2. The CDR3 sequence is 20 residues long. J lost 0 bases, V lost 5 bases, and 15 bases had no gene match. As DNA, the CDR3 is TGTGCCAGCAGTGCCCCACGAGTTTTTAGCGGGAGGTCGAACACCGGGGAGCTGTTTTTT. Its translation: CASSAPRVFSGRSNTGELFF.

This clonotype was counted many times. The chain links TRBV20-1 to TRBJ2-2; 7 nucleotides align to TRBD1. Germline trimming cut 3 bases from V and 4 bases from J; bases unmatched to any gene: 8. Germline-derived CDR1 and CDR2 are DFQATT and SNEGSKA (reference sequence). This CDR3 contains 15 residues. In DNA form, the CDR3 reads TGCAGTGCTAGGGACAGGAGACGGAGCACCGGGGAGCTGTTTTTT. Amino acid sequence: CSARDRRRSTGELFF.

This clonotype has more than one count but fewer than ten. This chain uses TRBV5-4 with TRBJ1-5, with D maybe TRBD1 (6 bases). CDR3 size: 16 residues. Germline V gives CDR1 SGHNT, CDR2 YYREEE (reference sequence). V lost 0 bases and J 2 bases, leaving 12 bases between the germline ends. The CDR3 loop is CASSLDGQRGNQPQHF. The DNA of the CDR3 is TGTGCCAGCAGCTTGGACGGACAGAGGGGCAATCAGCCCCAGCATTTT.

This clonotype has a count of ten or more. This rearrangement joins TRBV11-3 to TRBJ1-1, with D tentatively TRBD1 (5 bases). The CDR3 has 13 amino acids. Per the germline V gene, CDR1 is SGHNT and CDR2 is YENEEA. Trimming removed 6 bases from V and 8 bases from J, with 16 bases in between. CDR3 sequence reads: CASSLNRDPEAFF. The CDR3 DNA sequence: TGTGCCAGCAGTCTCAACCGGGACCCAGAAGCTTTCTTT.

The table lists this clonotype with many counts. This chain connects TRBV12-3 or TRBV12-4 to TRBJ1-5, with D maybe TRBD1 (6 bases). There are 13 residues in the CDR3. Trimming removed 7 bases at V and 3 bases at J, with 10 bases between. The CDR3 reads CASTRQDNQPQHF. As DNA, the CDR3 is TGTGCCAGCACCCGACAGGACAATCAGCCCCAGCATTTT.

The chain links TRBV12-3 or TRBV12-4 to TRBJ1-6; D possibly corresponds to TRBD1 (6 bases). Trimming pared 8 bases from V and 8 bases from J, leaving 10 bases between. This CDR3 region has 12 residues. CDR3 region: CASRRGYSPLHF. Here the CDR3 DNA reads TGTGCCAGCCGCAGGGGATATTCACCCCTCCACTTT.

This clonotype was seen repeatedly, ten times or more. The chain combines TRBV6-1 with TRBJ2-7; 7 bases match TRBD1. Germline CDR1 and CDR2: MNHNS and SASEGT. V lost 6 bases and J lost 0; bases outside the gene matches: 11. The CDR3 totals 16 residues. DNA for the CDR3: TGTGCCAGCAGGGTATTCGGGACAGATAGCTCCTACGAGCAGTACTTC. Translated: CASRVFGTDSSYEQYF.

This clonotype showed up just a few times. The gene calls are TRBV20-1 and TRBJ2-7, with unresolved D. Germline V gives CDR1 DFQATT, CDR2 SNEGSKA (reference sequence). The CDR3 covers 12 residues. V lost 5 bases to trimming and J lost 3 bases, with 11 bases between them. The CDR3 DNA follows: TGCAGTGCTGCTGACGGGTTCTACGAGCAGTACTTC. Its protein is CSAADGFYEQYF.

Ten or more counts support this clonotype. CDR3 DNA: TGTGCCAGCAAAGGCGGGAGGGGAGGCTCCTACAATGAGCAGTTCTTC. Protein product: CASKGGRGGSYNEQFF. V and J are TRBV7-8 and TRBJ2-1; TRBD2 agrees at 9 bases. CDR1 is SGHVS and CDR2 is FQNEAQ in the germline V gene. The CDR3 covers 16 residues. The ends lost 7 bases at V and 0 bases at J; junction bases unmatched: 7.

This clonotype occurred many times. The chain combines TRBV19 with TRBJ1-1; 11 bases are shared with TRBD1. The V gene's germline CDR1 is LNHDA and CDR2 SQIVND (reference sequence). This CDR3 comprises 17 residues. J lost 1 base, V lost 7 bases, and 11 bases had no gene match. In DNA, the CDR3 is TGTGCCAGTACCTTGGACAGGGGGCCCCCCTGGAACACTGAAGCTTTCTTT. This encodes CASTLDRGPPWNTEAFF.

This clonotype was seen a handful of times. The genes are TRBV27 and TRBJ1-2; D perhaps matches TRBD1 (6 bases). The V gene's germline CDR1 is MNHEY and CDR2 SMNVEV (reference sequence). Trimming stripped 5 bases from V and 4 bases from J, with 14 bases between. This CDR3 comprises 14 residues. Here the CDR3 reads CASSRTAPAYGYTF. The DNA of the CDR3 is TGTGCCAGCAGTCGGACAGCCCCAGCCTATGGCTACACCTTC.

This clonotype was seen only a few times. The V gene is TRBV10-2, the J gene TRBJ2-3, with D perhaps given as TRBD1 or TRBD2 (5 bases each). This CDR3 comprises 17 residues. Germline loops: CDR1 WSHSY, CDR2 SAAADI. V was shortened by 7 bases and J by 3 bases, with 23 bases between the two germline ends. The CDR3 loop reads CASIRSFGGEGTDTQYF. CDR3 bases: TGCGCCAGCATCAGAAGCTTTGGGGGTGAGGGGACAGATACGCAGTATTTT.

This clonotype was seen many times. CDR3 protein: CASSQPQGLRETQYF. The CDR3 DNA sequence: TGTGCCAGCAGTCAGCCACAGGGGCTTCGGGAGACCCAGTACTTC. The V call is TRBV28, the J call TRBJ2-5; 7 bases fit TRBD1. CDR1 is MDHEN and CDR2 is SYDVKM in the germline V gene. The CDR3 sequence is 15 residues long. Trimming removed 5 bases from V and 5 bases from J; junction bases left unmatched: 11.

The table lists this clonotype with many counts. The chain carries TRBV30 and TRBJ1-4; D gene uncertain. Germline V gene lookup returns CDR1 GTSNPN and CDR2 SVGIG (reference sequence). The CDR3 totals 14 residues. The ends were cut back, 7 bases at V and 4 bases at J, with 16 bases in the middle. CDR3 in DNA: TGTGCCTACCTACCGGCAGGAGATAATGAAAAACTGTTTTTT. Protein: CAYLPAGDNEKLFF.

The table lists this clonotype with many counts. The gene calls are TRBV6-1 and TRBJ2-1, with 7 bases identical to TRBD1. Germline V lookup: CDR1 MNHNS, CDR2 SASEGT. After removal of 5 bases from V and 5 bases from J, the junction contained 3 bases not matched to a gene. The CDR3 runs 13 residues. CDR3 residues: CASSWDSDNEQFF. DNA of the CDR3: TGTGCCAGCAGTTGGGACAGCGACAATGAGCAGTTCTTC.

Only a few counts were recorded for this clonotype. The CDR3 sequence is CASSLRGTAFSYEQYF. The DNA of the CDR3 is TGTGCCAGCAGTTTAAGAGGGACAGCATTCTCCTACGAGCAGTACTTC. V and J are TRBV27 and TRBJ2-7, with 7 bases lining up with TRBD1. V shed 2 bases and J 0 bases; nucleotides not matched to a gene: 7. There are 16 residues in the CDR3. Looked up from germline, CDR1 is MNHEY and CDR2 is SMNVEV (reference sequence).

In its sample, this clonotype was seen a few times. The V call is TRBV27, the J call TRBJ2-1, with TRBD2 matching over 7 bases. The CDR3 covers 15 residues. The J segment lost 6 bases and the V segment lost 8 bases, leaving 13 bases of the junction unmatched. Per germline, CDR1 MNHEY and CDR2 SMNVEV (reference sequence). CDR3 in DNA: TGTGCCAGCCGCGGTACTAGCGCCCGGGGCAATGAGCAGTTCTTC. Protein: CASRGTSARGNEQFF.

Only one count was recorded for this clonotype. The chain combines TRBV2 with TRBJ2-5; 13 positions match TRBD2. This CDR3 has 17 residues. Looked up from germline, CDR1 is SNHLY and CDR2 is FYNNEI. J was trimmed by 5 bases and V by 6 bases; bases with no gene match: 12. The CDR3 nucleotides are TGTGCCAGCAGGAGGGATACTAGCGGGAGGGCCAGGGAGACCCAGTACTTC. Translating it yields CASRRDTSGRARETQYF.

The rearrangement joins TRBV7-2 to TRBJ1-1, with 7 positions matching TRBD1. The CDR3 has 14 residues. After removal of 5 bases from V and 5 bases from J, the junction contained 8 bases not matched to a gene. Germline V gene data show CDR1 as SGHTA and CDR2 as FQGNSA. The CDR3 loop is CASSPHTGETEAFF. CDR3 in DNA: TGTGCCAGCAGCCCCCATACAGGGGAAACTGAAGCTTTCTTT. Complete variable domain (other parts from reference TRBV7-2 and TRBJ1-1): GAGVSQSPSNKVTEKGKDVELRCDPISGHTALYWYRQSLGQGLEFLIYFQGNSAPDKSGLPSDRFSAERTGGSVSTLTIQRTQQEDSAVYLCASSPHTGETEAFFGQGTRLTVV.

This clonotype was seen a few times. This chain connects TRBV3-1 to TRBJ1-1; D is uncertain. The CDR3 extends over 13 amino acids. Germline-derived CDR1 and CDR2 are LGHDT and YNNKEL (reference sequence). V lost 0 bases to trimming and J lost 8 bases, with 10 bases between them. CDR3 nucleotides: TGTGCCAGCAGCCAAGAGATAGGGAGCGAAGCTTTCTTT. As protein: CASSQEIGSEAFF.

This clonotype showed up just a few times. The V and J genes are TRBV20-1 and TRBJ1-3; D is undetermined. V was pared by 6 bases and J by 11 bases, with 20 bases between. The length of the CDR3 is 13 residues. CDR1 DFQATT and CDR2 SNEGSKA come from the germline V gene (reference sequence). The CDR3 DNA is TGCAGTGCCGATGAAGGCTTCAGGAACGCCATATATTTT. Translation gives CSADEGFRNAIYF.

The chain couples TRBV20-1 to TRBJ1-4, with D tentatively TRBD1 (5 bases). The CDR3 contains 13 residues. V lost 4 bases and J lost 10, with 16 bases in between. The germline V gene encodes CDR1 DFQATT and CDR2 SNEGSKA (reference sequence). The CDR3 nucleotides are TGCAGTGCTATGCGCCAGGGAGAGAGAAAACTGTTTTTT. Translated, it gives CSAMRQGERKLFF.